Presented here are 12 T cell receptor beta chains from one specimen sequenced in a study of CD4 T cells in relation to SARS-CoV-2 and coronaviruses. The unexposed donors gave CD4+ T cells in about 2011-2018, prior to COVID-19. The cells were cultured for about ten days before CD4+ T cells were isolated. Their antigens remain unidentified. The repertoire was sequenced with immunoSEQ multiplex PCR; TCRdb's copy has only in-frame clones and lacks some. The sample yields some 11,000 clones, 70% to 80% seen once. Specimen: CD4+ T cells from PBMCs, cultured in vitro. These receptors all come from a human donor in good health.

This chain joins TRBV5-1 and TRBJ1-6; D gene ambiguous. The V gene's germline CDR1 is SGHRS and CDR2 YFSETQ. V was cut by 4 bases and J by 3 bases, with 8 bases left in between. The CDR3 totals 14 residues. As DNA, the CDR3 is TGCGCCAGCAGCATCCGAGACTATAATTCACCCCTCCACTTT. As protein: CASSIRDYNSPLHF.

This chain connects TRBV6-2 or TRBV6-3 to TRBJ2-2; D is unclear. The CDR3 loop spans 16 amino acids. Between the trimmed V and J ends, which lost 0 bases and 0 bases, there was a span of 8 bases. CDR1 is MNHEY and CDR2 is SVGEGT in the germline V gene. The CDR3 bases are TGTGCCAGCAGTTACTCAGGATACACGAACACCGGGGAGCTGTTTTTT. Protein product: CASSYSGYTNTGELFF.

V and J are TRBV11-2 and TRBJ1-4, with D possibly TRBD1 on 5 matching bases. Germline-derived CDR1 and CDR2 are SGHAT and FQNNGV. This CDR3 spans 15 amino acids. Trimming left V 5 bases short and J 3 bases short, with 13 bases between. As DNA, the CDR3 is TGTGCCAGCAGCACAAGGGGAAGGCCTAATGAAAAACTGTTTTTT. It codes for CASSTRGRPNEKLFF.

This clone was found a few times. The V and J genes are TRBV9 and TRBJ2-1; D gene ambiguous. V shed 4 bases and J shed 8 bases, with 16 bases lying between them. The CDR3 is made up of 14 amino acids. Germline loops: CDR1 SGDLS, CDR2 YYNGEE. Here the CDR3 DNA reads TGTGCCAGCAGCCCGCGCCCAGTTCAGGATGAGCAGTTCTTC. Translation: CASSPRPVQDEQFF.

This clone was counted once. The genes are TRBV19 and TRBJ2-1; no clear D. The CDR3 covers 13 residues. With 6 bases removed from V and 10 bases from J, the gap between germline ends came to 16 bases. The germline gives CDR1 LNHDA, CDR2 SQIVND (reference sequence). This CDR3 reads CASSVSDPGEQFF. As DNA, the CDR3 is TGTGCCAGTAGCGTCTCGGACCCAGGCGAGCAGTTCTTC.

This clone was detected only a few times. The J gene is TRBJ1-6, the V gene TRBV5-1, with 12 positions matching TRBD1. The germline gives CDR1 SGHRS, CDR2 YFSETQ. The CDR3 length is 16 residues. The V gene end was trimmed by 4 bases and the J gene end by 9 bases; junction bases not matched to a gene: 8. The CDR3 DNA is TGCGCCAGCAGCGTGGGACAGGGGGCTACCTTTTCACCCCTCCACTTT. Protein sequence: CASSVGQGATFSPLHF.

The chain uses TRBV11-2 and TRBJ1-6; D is undetermined. Per germline, CDR1 SGHAT and CDR2 FQNNGV. The CDR3 contains 13 residues. V gave up 3 bases and J gave up 8 bases, with 8 bases separating them. The CDR3 DNA reads as TGTGCCAGCAGCTTCGCCCGGGATTCACCCCTCCACTTT. Protein: CASSFARDSPLHF.

The chain is built from TRBV7-2 and TRBJ1-1; D gene ambiguous. CDR1 and CDR2 (germline): SGHTA, FQGNSA. With 8 bases removed from V and 0 bases from J, the gap between germline ends came to 25 bases. This CDR3 contains 18 residues. The CDR3 spells CASGRARPSYLMNTEAFF. DNA for the CDR3: TGTGCCAGCGGTAGGGCCAGACCTTCTTACCTTATGAACACTGAAGCTTTCTTT.

The rearrangement joins TRBV19 to TRBJ2-7; possibly TRBD1 or TRBD2 for D (5 bases each). The CDR3 covers 17 residues. Germline loops: CDR1 LNHDA, CDR2 SQIVND (reference sequence). V shed 5 bases and J shed 0 bases, with 20 bases lying between them. CDR3 protein: CASSSPQGQGDSYEQYF. The CDR3 nucleotides read TGTGCCAGTAGTTCCCCCCAAGGGCAGGGAGACTCCTACGAGCAGTACTTC.

The chain links TRBV5-1 to TRBJ2-5, with a weak D call TRBD1 (6 bases). The ends were cut back, 4 bases at V and 5 bases at J, with 18 bases in the middle. CDR1 and CDR2 from the germline V gene are SGHRS and YFSETQ. This CDR3 is built from 15 residues. The CDR3 bases are TGCGCCAGCAGCCCGGGGACATTGCTGAAGGAGACCCAGTACTTC. It is translated as CASSPGTLLKETQYF.

This clone was observed a handful of times. The gene calls are TRBV7-2 and TRBJ1-5; the D gene is possibly TRBD1 (6 bases). V lost 2 bases and J lost 5, with 7 bases in between. The V gene's germline CDR1 is SGHTA and CDR2 FQGNSA. CDR3 size: 13 residues. This chain's CDR3 is CASSLRGDQPQHF. The CDR3 bases are TGTGCCAGCAGCTTAAGGGGGGATCAGCCCCAGCATTTT. The full variable domain, its missing parts supplied by reference TRBV7-2 and TRBJ1-5, is GAGVSQSPSNKVTEKGKDVELRCDPISGHTALYWYRQSLGQGLEFLIYFQGNSAPDKSGLPSDRFSAERTGGSVSTLTIQRTQQEDSAVYLCASSLRGDQPQHFGDGTRLSIL.

As DNA, the CDR3 is TGCGCCAGCAGCCAAGATCTGGAGGGATTGGGGGGGTTTCAGTACTTC. Translating gives CASSQDLEGLGGFQYF. This chain connects TRBV4-3 to TRBJ2-4, with 7 nucleotides matching TRBD2. The CDR3 has 16 amino acids. V was clipped by 0 bases and J by 11 bases; unmatched bases: 13. Per the germline V gene, CDR1 is LGHNA and CDR2 is YSLEER.